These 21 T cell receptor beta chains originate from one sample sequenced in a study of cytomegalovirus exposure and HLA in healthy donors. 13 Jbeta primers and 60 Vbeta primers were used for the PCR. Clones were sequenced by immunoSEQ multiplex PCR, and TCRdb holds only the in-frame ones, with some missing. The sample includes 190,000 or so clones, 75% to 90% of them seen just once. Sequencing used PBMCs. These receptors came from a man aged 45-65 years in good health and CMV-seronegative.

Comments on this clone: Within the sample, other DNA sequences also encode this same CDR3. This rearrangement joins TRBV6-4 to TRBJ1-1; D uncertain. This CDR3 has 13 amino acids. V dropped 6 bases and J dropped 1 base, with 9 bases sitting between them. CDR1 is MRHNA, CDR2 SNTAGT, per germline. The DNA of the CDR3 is TGTGCCAGCAGCTCCGACACGAACACTGAAGCTTTCTTT. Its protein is CASSSDTNTEAFF.

The CDR3 coding sequence is TGTGCCAGCAGCGTAAATATTTTCGGTCAAGAGACCCAGTACTTC. Encoded protein: CASSVNIFGQETQYF. The chain couples TRBV9 to TRBJ2-5; D gene uncertain. The CDR3 is made up of 15 amino acids. Trimming took 1 base from V and 2 from J, leaving 12 bases between them. Germline assignment: CDR1 SGDLS and CDR2 YYNGEE.

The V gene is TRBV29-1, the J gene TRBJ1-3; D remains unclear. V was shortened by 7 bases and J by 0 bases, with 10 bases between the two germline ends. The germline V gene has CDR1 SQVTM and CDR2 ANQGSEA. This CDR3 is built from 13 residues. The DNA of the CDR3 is TGCAGCGGAGTCTTGAACTCTGGAAACACCATATATTTT. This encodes CSGVLNSGNTIYF.

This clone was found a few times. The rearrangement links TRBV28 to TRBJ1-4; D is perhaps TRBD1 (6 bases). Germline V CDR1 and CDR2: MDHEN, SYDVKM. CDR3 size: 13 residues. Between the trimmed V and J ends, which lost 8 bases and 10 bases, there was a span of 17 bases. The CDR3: CASAGGAPGKLFF. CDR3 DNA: TGTGCCAGCGCGGGGGGGGCGCCGGGAAAACTGTTTTTT.

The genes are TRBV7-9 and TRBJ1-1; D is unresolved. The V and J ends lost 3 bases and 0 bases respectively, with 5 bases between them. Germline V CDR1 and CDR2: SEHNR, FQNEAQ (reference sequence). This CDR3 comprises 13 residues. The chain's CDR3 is CASSFQLNTEAFF. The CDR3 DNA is TGTGCCAGCAGCTTTCAGTTGAACACTGAAGCTTTCTTT. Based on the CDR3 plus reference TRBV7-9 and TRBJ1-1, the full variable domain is DTGVSQNPRHKITKRGQNVTFRCDPISEHNRLYWYRQTLGQGPEFLTYFQNEAQLEKSRLLSDRFSAERPKGSFSTLEIQRTEQGDSAMYLCASSFQLNTEAFFGQGTRLTVV.

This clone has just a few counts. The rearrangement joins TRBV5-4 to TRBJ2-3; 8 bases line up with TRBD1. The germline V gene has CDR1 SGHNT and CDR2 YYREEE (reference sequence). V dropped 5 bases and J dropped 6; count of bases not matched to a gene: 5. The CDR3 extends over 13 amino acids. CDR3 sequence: CASRGRQGDTQYF. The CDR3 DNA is TGTGCCAGCAGAGGCCGACAGGGGGATACGCAGTATTTT.

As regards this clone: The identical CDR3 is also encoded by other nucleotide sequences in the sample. CDR3 in DNA: TGCGCCAGCAGCCAAGGACAGGGAAGCTCCTACGAGCAGTACTTC. Protein product: CASSQGQGSSYEQYF. This chain joins TRBV4-1 and TRBJ2-7; TRBD1 matches 7 bases. Germline V gene lookup returns CDR1 MGHRA and CDR2 YSYEKL. Losses at the gene ends were 1 base for V and 0 bases for J; bases not matched to a gene: 3. This CDR3 is 15 amino acids long.

CDR3 residues: CASSVGKGAEAFF. CDR3 sequence (DNA): TGTGCCAGCAGCGTAGGGAAGGGAGCTGAAGCTTTCTTT. The rearrangement joins TRBV9 to TRBJ1-1; D is unclear. Trimming stripped 0 bases from V and 6 bases from J, with 9 bases between. CDR1 and CDR2 from the germline V gene are SGDLS and YYNGEE. The CDR3 sequence is 13 residues long.

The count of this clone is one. In DNA, the CDR3 is TGTGCCAGCAGCTTAGTCCGGGGTGGCTACACCTTC. It specifies CASSLVRGGYTF. The chain has TRBV7-2 and TRBJ1-2; D is uncertain. This CDR3 contains 12 residues. Germline loops: CDR1 SGHTA, CDR2 FQGNSA. Trimming pared 1 base from V and 7 bases from J, leaving 7 bases between. Using reference TRBV7-2 and TRBJ1-2 for the parts outside the CDR3, the full variable domain is GAGVSQSPSNKVTEKGKDVELRCDPISGHTALYWYRQSLGQGLEFLIYFQGNSAPDKSGLPSDRFSAERTGGSVSTLTIQRTQQEDSAVYLCASSLVRGGYTFGSGTRLTVV.

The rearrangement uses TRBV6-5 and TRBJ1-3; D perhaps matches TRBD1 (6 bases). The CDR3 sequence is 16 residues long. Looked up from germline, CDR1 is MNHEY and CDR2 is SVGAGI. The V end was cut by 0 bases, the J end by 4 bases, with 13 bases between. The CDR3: CASSYSMTGTGNTIYF. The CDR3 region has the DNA TGTGCCAGCAGTTACTCGATGACAGGAACGGGAAACACCATATATTTT.

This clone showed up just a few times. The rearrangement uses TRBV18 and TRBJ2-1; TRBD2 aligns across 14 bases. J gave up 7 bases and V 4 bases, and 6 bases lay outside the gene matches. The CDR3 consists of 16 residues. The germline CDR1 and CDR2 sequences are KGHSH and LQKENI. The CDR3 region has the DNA TGTGCCAGCTCACTCGGACTAGCGGGGGGTGATAATGAGCAGTTCTTC. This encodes CASSLGLAGGDNEQFF. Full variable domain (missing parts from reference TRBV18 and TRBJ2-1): NAGVMQNPRHLVRRRGQEARLRCSPMKGHSHVYWYRQLPEEGLKFMVYLQKENIIDESGMPKERFSAEFPKEGPSILRIQQVVRGDSAAYFCASSLGLAGGDNEQFFGPGTRLTVL.

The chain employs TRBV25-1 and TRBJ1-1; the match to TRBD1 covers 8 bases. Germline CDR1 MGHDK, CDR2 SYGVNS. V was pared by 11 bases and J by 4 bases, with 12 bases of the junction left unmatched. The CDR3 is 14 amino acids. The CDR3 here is CASMRTGGITEAFF. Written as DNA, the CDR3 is TGTGCCTCGATGCGCACAGGGGGAATCACTGAAGCTTTCTTT.

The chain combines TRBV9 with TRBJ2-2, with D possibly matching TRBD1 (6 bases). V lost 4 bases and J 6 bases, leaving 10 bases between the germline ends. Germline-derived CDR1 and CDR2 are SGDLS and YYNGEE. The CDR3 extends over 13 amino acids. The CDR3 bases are TGTGCCAGCAGCAGCGGACAGCCCGGGGAGCTGTTTTTT. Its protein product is CASSSGQPGELFF. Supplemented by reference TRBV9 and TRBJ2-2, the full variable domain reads DSGVTQTPKHLITATGQRVTLRCSPRSGDLSVYWYQQSLDQGLQFLIQYYNGEERAKGNILERFSAQQFPDLHSELNLSSLELGDSALYFCASSSGQPGELFFGEGSRLTVL.

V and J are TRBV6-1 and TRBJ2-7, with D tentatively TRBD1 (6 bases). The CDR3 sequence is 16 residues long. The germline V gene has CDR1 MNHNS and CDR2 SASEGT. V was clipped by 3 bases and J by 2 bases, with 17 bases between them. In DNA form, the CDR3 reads TGTGCCAGCAGTGACTTCGGGACACCGTTTCCCTACGAGCAGTACTTC. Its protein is CASSDFGTPFPYEQYF.

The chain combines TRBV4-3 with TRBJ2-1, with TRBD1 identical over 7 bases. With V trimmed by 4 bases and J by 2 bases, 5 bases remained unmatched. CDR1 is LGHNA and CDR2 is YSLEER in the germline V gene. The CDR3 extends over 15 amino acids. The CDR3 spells CASSLRQGPYNEQFF. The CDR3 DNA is TGCGCCAGCAGCCTTAGACAGGGCCCCTACAATGAGCAGTTCTTC.

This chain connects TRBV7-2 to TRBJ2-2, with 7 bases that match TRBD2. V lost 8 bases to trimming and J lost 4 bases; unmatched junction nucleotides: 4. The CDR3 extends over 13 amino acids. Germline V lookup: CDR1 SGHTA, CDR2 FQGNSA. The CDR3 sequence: CASQREATGELFF. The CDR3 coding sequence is TGTGCCAGCCAACGGGAGGCCACCGGGGAGCTGTTTTTT. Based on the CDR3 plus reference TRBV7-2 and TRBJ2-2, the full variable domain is GAGVSQSPSNKVTEKGKDVELRCDPISGHTALYWYRQSLGQGLEFLIYFQGNSAPDKSGLPSDRFSAERTGGSVSTLTIQRTQQEDSAVYLCASQREATGELFFGEGSRLTVL.

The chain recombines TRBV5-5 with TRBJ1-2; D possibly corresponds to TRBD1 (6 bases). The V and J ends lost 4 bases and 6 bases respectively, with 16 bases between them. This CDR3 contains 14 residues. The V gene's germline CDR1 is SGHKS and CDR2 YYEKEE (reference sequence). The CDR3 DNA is TGTGCCAGCAGCCCCTACGTTGGGGGCCATGGCTACACCTTC. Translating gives CASSPYVGGHGYTF. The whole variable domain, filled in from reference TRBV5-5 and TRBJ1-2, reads DAGVTQSPTHLIKTRGQQVTLRCSPISGHKSVSWYQQVLGQGPQFIFQYYEKEERGRGNFPDRFSARQFPNYSSELNVNALLLGDSALYLCASSPYVGGHGYTFGSGTRLTVV.

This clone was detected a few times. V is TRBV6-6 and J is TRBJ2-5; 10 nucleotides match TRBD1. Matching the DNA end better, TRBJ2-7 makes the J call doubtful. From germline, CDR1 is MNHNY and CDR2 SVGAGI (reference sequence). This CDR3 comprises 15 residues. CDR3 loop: CASSPAGTGAVEQYF. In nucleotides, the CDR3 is TGTGCCAGCAGTCCCGCCGGGACAGGGGCGGTCGAGCAGTACTTC.

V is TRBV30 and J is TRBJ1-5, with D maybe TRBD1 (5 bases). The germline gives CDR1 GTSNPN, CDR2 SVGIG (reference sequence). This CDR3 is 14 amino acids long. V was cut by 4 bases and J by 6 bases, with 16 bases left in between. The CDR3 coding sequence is TGTGCCTGGACCGATCCCGGGGGAGGTCAGCCCCAGCATTTT. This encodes CAWTDPGGGQPQHF.

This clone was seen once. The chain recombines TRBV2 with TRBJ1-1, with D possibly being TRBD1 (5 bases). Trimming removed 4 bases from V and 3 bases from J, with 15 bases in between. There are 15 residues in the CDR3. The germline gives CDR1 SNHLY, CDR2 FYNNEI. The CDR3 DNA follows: TGTGCCAGCAGTGGGGACTACCTACGGGACACTGAAGCTTTCTTT. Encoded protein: CASSGDYLRDTEAFF.

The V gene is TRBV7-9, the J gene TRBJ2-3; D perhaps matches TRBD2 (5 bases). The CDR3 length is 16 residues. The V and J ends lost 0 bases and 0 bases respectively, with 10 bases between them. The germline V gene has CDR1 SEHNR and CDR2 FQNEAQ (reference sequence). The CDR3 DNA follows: TGTGCCAGCAGCTTAGCTAGAGGGTTTAGCACAGATACGCAGTATTTT. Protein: CASSLARGFSTDTQYF.